Presented here are 9 T cell receptor beta chains from one specimen sequenced in a study of graft-versus-host responses after intestinal transplantation. For these TCRs, the target antigens are not known. TCRdb's table, derived via immunoSEQ multiplex PCR, lists solely in-frame clones and lacks some. The repertoire includes tens of thousands of clones, 80% to 95% of them detected once, and roughly 0.31% sits in the top ten. Specimen: unstimulated CD4+ T cells sorted from spleen or lymph node cells, collected before intestinal transplant. Source of these receptors: a human donor who received an intestinal transplant.

This clone occurred once. The J gene is TRBJ1-3, the V gene TRBV5-1; a possible D gene is TRBD1 (5 bases). Looked up from germline, CDR1 is SGHRS and CDR2 is YFSETQ. The ends were cut back, 7 bases at V and 4 bases at J, with 12 bases in the middle. The CDR3 has 13 residues. As DNA, the CDR3 is TGCGCCAGCTCCCAGGGAGGGGGAAACACCATATATTTT. Amino acids: CASSQGGGNTIYF.

The rearrangement uses TRBV18 and TRBJ2-3; 9 bases fit TRBD1. V dropped 4 bases and J dropped 4; count of bases not matched to a gene: 9. The CDR3 is 16 residues long. CDR1 is KGHSH, CDR2 LQKENI, per germline. CDR3 coding DNA: TGTGCCAGCTCACTGCAAGACAGGGGGGCGGCAGATACGCAGTATTTT. Its protein is CASSLQDRGAADTQYF.

The chain has TRBV5-1 and TRBJ2-7; unclear D gene. CDR1 and CDR2 (germline): SGHRS, YFSETQ. Trimming cost V 6 bases and J 2 bases, with 6 bases left between them. This CDR3 region has 11 residues. CDR3 DNA sequence: TGCGCCAGCACTGACACCTACGAGCAGTACTTC. Translating it yields CASTDTYEQYF.

The chain combines TRBV12-5 with TRBJ2-7; either TRBD1 or TRBD2 may fit D (5 bases each). Germline CDR1 is LGHNT and CDR2 is FRNRAP. Trimming cost V 0 bases and J 3 bases, with 9 bases left between them. The CDR3 has 14 residues. CDR3 sequence (DNA): TGTGCTAGTGGTTTGGTAGGGACCCACTACGAGCAGTACTTC. Its translation is CASGLVGTHYEQYF.

The chain couples TRBV15 to TRBJ2-3; 7 bases line up with TRBD2. This CDR3 contains 16 residues. Germline trimming cut 0 bases from V and 5 bases from J; bases unmatched to any gene: 8. Germline CDR1 and CDR2: LNHNV and YYDKDF (reference sequence). In nucleotides, the CDR3 is TGTGCCACCAGCAGAGATCGGGCGGGAGTGGTAGATACGCAGTATTTT. Its protein product is CATSRDRAGVVDTQYF.

J is TRBJ2-2 and V is TRBV9, with D maybe TRBD2 (6 bases). CDR1 and CDR2 from the germline V gene are SGDLS and YYNGEE. This CDR3 region has 16 residues. V was cut by 0 bases and J by 3 bases, with 12 bases left in between. The CDR3 protein is CASSVGLARDTGELFF. Written as DNA, the CDR3 is TGTGCCAGCAGCGTAGGGCTAGCGAGAGACACCGGGGAGCTGTTTTTT. The variable domain in full, with the rest retrieved from reference TRBV9 and TRBJ2-2, is DSGVTQTPKHLITATGQRVTLRCSPRSGDLSVYWYQQSLDQGLQFLIQYYNGEERAKGNILERFSAQQFPDLHSELNLSSLELGDSALYFCASSVGLARDTGELFFGEGSRLTVL.

V usage is TRBV19 and J usage is TRBJ1-5; D gene ambiguous. This CDR3 is 15 amino acids long. Germline lookup yields CDR1 LNHDA and CDR2 SQIVND (reference sequence). V shed 3 bases and J shed 0 bases, with 9 bases lying between them. The CDR3: CASSIWGLSNQPQHF. The CDR3 nucleotides are TGTGCCAGTAGTATCTGGGGTCTTAGCAATCAGCCCCAGCATTTT.

V is TRBV27 and J is TRBJ2-2; TRBD2 agrees at 10 bases. Germline CDR1 and CDR2: MNHEY and SMNVEV (reference sequence). The CDR3 spans 18 residues. The ends lost 1 base at V and 4 bases at J; junction bases unmatched: 9. The CDR3 here is CASSLWVGASGGTGELFF. CDR3 nucleotide sequence: TGTGCCAGCAGTTTATGGGTGGGGGCTAGCGGGGGCACCGGGGAGCTGTTTTTT.

The rearrangement uses TRBV29-1 and TRBJ1-1; no reliable D call. This CDR3 spans 12 amino acids. The V gene's germline CDR1 is SQVTM and CDR2 ANQGSEA. V was shortened by 8 bases and J by 7 bases, with 17 bases between the two germline ends. This chain's CDR3 is CSTVGLGDEAFF. The DNA of the CDR3 is TGCAGCACCGTGGGCCTTGGGGATGAAGCTTTCTTT.